Listed below are T cell receptor beta chains from one sample, sequenced in a study of cytotoxic CD8 clonotypes in ibrutinib-treated CLL. TCRdb's copy holds only in-frame clones and misses some; the assay was immunoSEQ multiplex PCR. The sample contains some 200,000 clones, approximately 70% of which appear only once. The source was PBMCs, collected after 12 months of ibrutinib treatment. Source of these receptors: a human donor with chronic lymphocytic leukemia. The CDR3 runs from the conserved cysteine through the conserved F or W. The D gene is left open where the match is weak. Size is omitted from some rows. Given values are once, few, many or a class for expanded clones.

CDR3	DNA	size	V	J	D
CASSFSWGFWTGELFF	TGTGCCAGCAGCTTCAGTTGGGGGTTCTGGACCGGGGAGCTGTTTTTT	.	TRBV7-9	TRBJ2-2	.
CASSLGGEAFF	TGTGCCAGCAGCCTCGGGGGAGAAGCTTTCTTT	.	TRBV13	TRBJ1-1	.
CASSRTGAGNTEAFF	TGTGCCAGCTCGAGGACAGGCGCGGGGAACACTGAAGCTTTCTTT	.	TRBV18	TRBJ1-1	TRBD1
CASSFWADTQYF	TGTGCCAGCAGCTTCTGGGCAGATACGCAGTATTTT	.	TRBV7-2	TRBJ2-3	.
CASSEGTGGFEQYF	TGTGCCAGCAGTGAGGGGACAGGGGGTTTCGAGCAGTACTTC	.	TRBV2	TRBJ2-7	TRBD1
CSVENPIGLSRNEQFF	TGCAGCGTTGAAAACCCTATCGGACTGTCGAGGAATGAGCAGTTCTTC	.	TRBV29-1	TRBJ2-1	.
CASSVEAGSSYNEQFF	TGTGCCAGCAGCGTAGAGGCAGGGAGCTCCTACAATGAGCAGTTCTTC	.	TRBV9	TRBJ2-1	.
CASSFGLAGDTQYF	TGTGCCAGCAGTTTTGGACTAGCGGGAGATACGCAGTATTTT	.	TRBV27	TRBJ2-3	TRBD2
CASSPNSGELFF	TGCGCCAGCAGCCCAAACTCCGGGGAGCTGTTTTTT	.	TRBV5-1	TRBJ2-2	.
CASSERSGGGSQPQHF	TGTGCCAGCAGTGAAAGATCGGGGGGCGGGAGTCAGCCCCAGCATTTT	.	TRBV6-1	TRBJ1-5	.
CASSPLGGLGYGYTF	TGTGCCAGCAGCCCACTTGGGGGGCTCGGCTATGGCTACACCTTC	.	TRBV9	TRBJ1-2	.
CASSYGTGEAFF	TGTGCCAGCAGTTACGGCACAGGTGAAGCTTTCTTT	.	TRBV6-5	TRBJ1-1	.
CASSSRTGGMNTEAFF	TGTGCCAGCAGCTCCAGGACAGGGGGCATGAACACTGAAGCTTTCTTT	.	TRBV11-1	TRBJ1-1	TRBD1
CAWSDGRSRYEQYF	TGTGCCTGGAGTGATGGCAGGAGCAGGTACGAGCAGTACTTC	.	TRBV30	TRBJ2-7	.
CASSPIREATNEKLFF	TGTGCCAGCTCACCAATAAGGGAAGCAACTAATGAAAAACTGTTTTTT	.	TRBV18	TRBJ1-4	.
CASSQGSGRLYEQYF	TGCGCCAGCAGCCAGGGTAGCGGGAGGCTCTACGAGCAGTACTTC	.	TRBV5-1	TRBJ2-7	TRBD2
CSAKLRREQYF	TGCAGTGCCAAGTTACGTCGTGAGCAGTACTTC	.	TRBV20-1	TRBJ2-7	.
CASSVKPGAAQYF	TGTGCCAGCAGCGTAAAGCCAGGGGCGGCCCAGTACTTC	.	TRBV9	TRBJ2-5	.
CASSQVFRTSNEQFF	TGTGCCAGCAGCCAAGTGTTCAGGACTAGCAATGAGCAGTTCTTC	.	TRBV4-2	TRBJ2-1	TRBD2
CASSRGTGGFNGEAFF	TGTGCCAGTAGTAGAGGGACAGGGGGCTTTAATGGTGAAGCTTTCTTT	once	TRBV19	TRBJ1-1	TRBD1